The 9 T cell receptor beta chains below come from one sample, sequenced in a study of blood T cells in healthy people across ages. The second PCR ran about 6 to 12 cycles with a sample-barcoded 5' primer and J-beta primers. A single record per CDR3 protein comes from TCRdb applying MiXCR to the 5' RACE reads. The sample has approximately 680,000 distinct CDR3 sequences, roughly 32% seen once. Sequenced sample: blood. The receptors originated from a woman aged 80 or older in good health.

This chain links TRBV29-1 with TRBJ2-5; 10 nucleotides line up with TRBD1. Germline loops: CDR1 SQVTM, CDR2 ANQGSEA. Trimming cost V 2 bases and J 3 bases; bases outside gene matches: 3. The CDR3 has 14 amino acids. The CDR3 is CSVEMGQGKETQYF. For the CDR3, the DNA is TGCAGCGTTGAAATGGGACAGGGGAAAGAGACCCAGTACTTC.

This clonotype was recorded many times. The CDR3 DNA reads TGTGCCAGCAGCTCCGGCCAGGCGCCCCCCTACGAGCAGTACTTC. Translating gives CASSSGQAPPYEQYF. This rearrangement joins TRBV7-9 to TRBJ2-7, with D uncertain. V gave up 4 bases and J gave up 2 bases, with 15 bases separating them. The CDR3 sequence is 15 residues long. Germline V gene data show CDR1 as SEHNR and CDR2 as FQNEAQ (reference sequence).

The sample holds many counts of this clonotype. This chain links TRBV7-8 with TRBJ2-1, with D possibly TRBD2 on 6 matching bases. CDR1 is SGHVS and CDR2 is FQNEAQ in the germline V gene. V was clipped by 0 bases and J by 3 bases, with 12 bases between them. The CDR3 runs to 16 residues. The CDR3 coding sequence is TGTGCCAGCAGCTTAGCCCCCCGGGGAGGCTACAATGAGCAGTTCTTC. This gives the protein CASSLAPRGGYNEQFF. Supplemented by reference TRBV7-8 and TRBJ2-1, the full variable domain reads GAGVSQSPRYKVAKRGQDVALRCDPISGHVSLFWYQQALGQGPEFLTYFQNEAQLDKSGLPSDRFFAERPEGSVSTLKIQRTQQEDSAVYLCASSLAPRGGYNEQFFGPGTRLTVL.

The gene calls are TRBV20-1 and TRBJ1-5; possibly TRBD1 for D (5 bases). Looked up from germline, CDR1 is DFQATT and CDR2 is SNEGSKA (reference sequence). Deletions cut 0 bases from V and 9 bases from J, with 15 bases between. This CDR3 spans 14 amino acids. The CDR3 sequence: CSARDSLGLGPQHF. CDR3 DNA sequence: TGCAGTGCTAGAGATTCACTGGGGCTCGGGCCCCAGCATTTT.

This clonotype was seen at least ten times. This sequence joins TRBV30 and TRBJ2-1; D ambiguous. This CDR3 region has 13 residues. V was trimmed by 6 bases and J by 3 bases, leaving 12 bases between them. The germline V gene has CDR1 GTSNPN and CDR2 SVGIG (reference sequence). CDR3 in amino acids: CACVVTNYNEQFF. The DNA of the CDR3 is TGTGCCTGTGTCGTAACCAACTACAATGAGCAGTTCTTC.

This clonotype was seen many times. The DNA for the CDR3 is TGTGCCAGCAGTTACTCCTCGACAGGGTGGGCCTCACTGGATAGCACAGATACGCAGTATTTT. Its protein is CASSYSSTGWASLDSTDTQYF. The chain has TRBV6-5 and TRBJ2-3, with 7 bases aligning to TRBD1. V was pared by 0 bases and J by 0 bases, with 18 bases of the junction left unmatched. This CDR3 is 21 amino acids long. From germline, CDR1 is MNHEY and CDR2 SVGAGI.

The chain has TRBV20-1 and TRBJ2-2; TRBD2 agrees at 12 bases. Looked up from germline, CDR1 is DFQATT and CDR2 is SNEGSKA (reference sequence). This CDR3 has 16 amino acids. CDR3 bases: TGCAGCGTACTAGCGGGGGGTCGGTCGAACACCGGGGAGCTGTTTTTT. Amino acid sequence: CSVLAGGRSNTGELFF.

This clonotype turned up a few times. The chain is built from TRBV20-1 and TRBJ1-5; 10 bases align to TRBD1. CDR3 size: 16 residues. The trim removed 2 bases at V and 7 bases at J, leaving 11 bases unmatched. Per the germline V gene, CDR1 is DFQATT and CDR2 is SNEGSKA (reference sequence). This CDR3 is CSARKPTGGTGQPQHF. DNA of the CDR3: TGCAGTGCTAGAAAACCGACAGGGGGCACAGGGCAGCCCCAGCATTTT.

Many counts were recorded for this clonotype. The chain joins TRBV6-1 to TRBJ1-5, with D maybe TRBD1 (6 bases). V was pared by 4 bases and J by 2 bases, with 18 bases between. The CDR3 loop spans 17 amino acids. CDR1 MNHNS and CDR2 SASEGT come from the germline V gene. For the CDR3, the DNA is TGTGCCAGCAGTGCCATTTTCGGACAGCAACGCAATCAGCCCCAGCATTTT. It specifies CASSAIFGQQRNQPQHF.